The rows below give T cell receptor beta chains drawn from one sample of a study of T cell repertoires in cytomegalovirus infection. Antigens of these TCRs are unknown. TCRdb called the reads again in MiXCR, with one record for every CDR3 protein. This sample has around 900,000 distinct CDR3 sequences, with around a third found just once. The sample in question was cultured CD8+ T cells from PBMCs, obtained from culture after CMV antigen stimulation. The receptors were sampled from a human donor in good health (CMV status not recorded). Some clones in this sample may be carry-over from other donors' samples. Both conserved end residues are part of each CDR3. Clone size is not always given. Where it is, it says once, few, many or a class for expanded clones.

clone_size | j_call | v_call | cdr3_aa
once | TRBJ2-1 | TRBV6-2/TRBV6-3 | CASSYSTSGGASFF
NA | TRBJ2-5 | TRBV27 | CASSSGRLETQYF
NA | TRBJ2-6 | TRBV4-3 | CASSQDEGAVLGANVLTF
NA | TRBJ2-5 | TRBV4-2 | CASSQGLAGGRTETQYF
NA | TRBJ2-3 | TRBV7-8 | CASGGTSGTTDTQYF
few | TRBJ2-3 | TRBV7-6 | CASSRGREDTQYF
NA | TRBJ1-2 | TRBV12-5 | CASGWDLRDSLKTYGYTF
NA | TRBJ1-1 | TRBV7-6 | CASSASLRLWTNTEAFF
NA | TRBJ2-5 | TRBV19 | CASSAGTIRRETQYF
many | TRBJ1-2 | TRBV4-1 | CASSQGRDTWGGYTF
few | TRBJ1-2 | TRBV6-2/TRBV6-3 | CASTMGAYGYTF
NA | TRBJ2-2 | TRBV7-9 | CASDSELTGELFF
NA | TRBJ2-2 | TRBV5-1 | CASSLNRGDNTGELFF
NA | TRBJ1-5 | TRBV6-6 | CASSWGQGAWDQPQHF
NA | TRBJ2-1 | TRBV5-8 | CASRDARAYNEQFF
NA | TRBJ1-1 | TRBV7-8 | CASSAGRPEAFF
few | TRBJ2-1 | TRBV12-3/TRBV12-4 | CASSLTPDRVGNEQFF
NA | TRBJ1-2 | TRBV4-1 | CASSPKTLTNYGCTF
many | TRBJ1-5 | TRBV12-3/TRBV12-4 | CASRPLGSPEPQHF
NA | TRBJ2-7 | TRBV6-6 | CASSYRPGDYEQYF
many | TRBJ2-7 | TRBV12-3/TRBV12-4 | CASSLGTASYEQYF
NA | TRBJ1-1 | TRBV5-4 | CASSLWLTEAFF
NA | TRBJ1-4 | TRBV7-6 | CTSSPGPTTNEKLFF
few | TRBJ2-1 | TRBV15 | CATGDSGGVNEQFF
once | TRBJ2-1 | TRBV6-5 | CASSPSGENNEQFF
many | TRBJ2-2 | TRBV7-2 | CASSLIQVQGELFF
NA | TRBJ2-7 | TRBV4-1 | CAGSQSMGGSREQYF
many | TRBJ1-1 | TRBV10-2 | CASTGRGNTEAFF
NA | TRBJ2-3 | TRBV12-3/TRBV12-4 | CASSFGEAGGTDTQYF
NA | TRBJ2-7 | TRBV27 | CASRSPSRDPVFTQYF
NA | TRBJ2-7 | TRBV12-5 | CASEKDSSSYEQYF
many | TRBJ1-1 | TRBV18 | CASSPLGETEAFF
few | TRBJ2-3 | TRBV7-6 | CARGPDDTDTQYF
many | TRBJ2-2 | TRBV12-3/TRBV12-4 | CASSQPTGSGTGELFF
NA | TRBJ1-5 | TRBV6-6 | CASSYHPRYVQGEFGGNQPQHF
NA | TRBJ1-2 | TRBV2 | CASSEKGWNGYTF
few | TRBJ1-1 | TRBV7-9 | CASTGTTEAFF
few | TRBJ2-1 | TRBV6-2/TRBV6-3 | CASRSGVSQFF
many | TRBJ1-6 | TRBV7-8 | CASSLADGFRSPLHF
NA | TRBJ2-5 | TRBV10-3 | CAISEWVWGQETQYF
NA | TRBJ2-1 | TRBV24-1 | CATSEQGSGNEQFF